This entry is about one T cell receptor beta chain. A much bigger clone sits one base away, suggesting this may be a read error. This sample was taken from a study of blood T cells in healthy people across ages. The authors ran a second PCR of about 7 to 12 cycles using a sample-barcoded 5' primer and a J-beta primer mix. A tag from a template-switch adaptor with 12 random nucleotides marked each cDNA molecule. Via MiXCR, TCRdb re-called the 5' RACE reads, giving one row per CDR3 protein. The sample lists about 290,000 distinct CDR3 sequences, roughly 29% occurring once. The receptor's source is a woman in her 70s in good health. The specimen was blood.

This chain's CDR3 is CAISLAQSRSTDTQYF. In DNA form, the CDR3 reads TGTGCCATCAGCTTAGCGCAATCACGAAGCACAGATACGCAGTATTTT. The chain combines TRBV7-2 with TRBJ2-3; D perhaps matches TRBD2 (5 bases). Germline loops: CDR1 SGHTA, CDR2 FQGNSA. CDR3 length: 16 residues. The full variable domain, its missing parts supplied by reference TRBV7-2 and TRBJ2-3, is GAGVSQSPSNKVTEKGKDVELRCDPISGHTALYWYRQSLGQGLEFLIYFQGNSAPDKSGLPSDRFSAERTGGSVSTLTIQRTQQEDSAVYLCAISLAQSRSTDTQYFGPGTRLTVL.